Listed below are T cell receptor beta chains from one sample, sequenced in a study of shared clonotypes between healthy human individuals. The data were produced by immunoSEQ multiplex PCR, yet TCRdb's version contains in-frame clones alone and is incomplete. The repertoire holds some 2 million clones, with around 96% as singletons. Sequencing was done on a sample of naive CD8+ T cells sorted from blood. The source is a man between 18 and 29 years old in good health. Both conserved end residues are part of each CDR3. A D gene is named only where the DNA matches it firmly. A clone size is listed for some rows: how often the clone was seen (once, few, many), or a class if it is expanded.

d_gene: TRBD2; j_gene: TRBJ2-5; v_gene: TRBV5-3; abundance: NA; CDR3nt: TGTGCCAGAATAGTGGCTAGCGGGAAGACCCAGTACTTC; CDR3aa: CARIVASGKTQYF
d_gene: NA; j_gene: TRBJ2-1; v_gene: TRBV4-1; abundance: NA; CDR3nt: TGCGCCAGCAGCCAAGATGGACAGCGGCAGGGTGAGCAGTTCTTC; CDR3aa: CASSQDGQRQGEQFF
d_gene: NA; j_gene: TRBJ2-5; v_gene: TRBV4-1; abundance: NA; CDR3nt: TGCGCCAGCAGCCAAGATCACGGGAGCGACCAAGAGACCCAGTACTTC; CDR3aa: CASSQDHGSDQETQYF
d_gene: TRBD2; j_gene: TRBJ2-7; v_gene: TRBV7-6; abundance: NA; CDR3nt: TGTGCCAGCAGCCCCGGACTAGCGGGGGGGATGAGCTCCTACGAGCAGTACTTC; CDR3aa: CASSPGLAGGMSSYEQYF
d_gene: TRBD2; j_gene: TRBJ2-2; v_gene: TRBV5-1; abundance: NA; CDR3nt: TGCGCCAGCAGCTTGGTTATGGGAGCGGGAATTAACACCGGGGAGCTGTTTTTT; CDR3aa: CASSLVMGAGINTGELFF
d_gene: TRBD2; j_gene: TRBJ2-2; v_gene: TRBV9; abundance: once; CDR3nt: TGTGCCAGCAGCACGGGACTAGCGGGGAACACCGGGGAGCTGTTTTTT; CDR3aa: CASSTGLAGNTGELFF
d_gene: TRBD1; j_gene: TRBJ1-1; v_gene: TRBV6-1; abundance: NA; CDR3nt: TGTGCCAGCAGTTCCCGGGACAGTGGCACTGAAGCTTTCTTT; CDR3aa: CASSSRDSGTEAFF
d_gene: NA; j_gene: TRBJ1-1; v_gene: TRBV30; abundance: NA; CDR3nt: TGTGCCTGGAGTAGTTTGGGGGGAGTGGGCACTGAAGCTTTCTTT; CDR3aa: CAWSSLGGVGTEAFF
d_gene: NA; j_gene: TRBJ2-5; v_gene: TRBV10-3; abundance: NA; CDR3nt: TGTGCCATTGGACCGACAGGAGTACAAGAGACCCAGTACTTC; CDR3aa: CAIGPTGVQETQYF
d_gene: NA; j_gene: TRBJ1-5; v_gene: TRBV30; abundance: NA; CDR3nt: TGTGCCTGGATGCACGGGGACAACGGGCCCTATAGCAATCAGCCCCAGCATTTT; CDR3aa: CAWMHGDNGPYSNQPQHF
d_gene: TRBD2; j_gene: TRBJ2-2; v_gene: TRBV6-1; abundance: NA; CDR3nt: TGTGCCAGCAGTGACGTTAGCGGGCCCGGGGAGCTGTTTTTT; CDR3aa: CASSDVSGPGELFF
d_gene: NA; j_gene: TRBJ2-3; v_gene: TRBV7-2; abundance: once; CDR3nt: TGTGCCAGCAGCCCCCGCCCGTTCACAGATACGCAGTATTTT; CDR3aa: CASSPRPFTDTQYF
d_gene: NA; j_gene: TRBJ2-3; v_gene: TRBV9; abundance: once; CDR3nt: TGTGCCAGCAGCAAAGAAGGAGATACGCAGTATTTT; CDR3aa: CASSKEGDTQYF
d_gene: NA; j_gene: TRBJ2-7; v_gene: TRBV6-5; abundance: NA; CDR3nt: TGTGCCAGCAGTCCCATCTCCGCCAGTCCCGAGCAGTACTTC; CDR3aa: CASSPISASPEQYF
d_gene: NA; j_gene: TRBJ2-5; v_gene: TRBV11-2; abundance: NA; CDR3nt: TGTGCCAGTAATCAGGCGGGGACGGAGACCCAGTACTTC; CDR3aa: CASNQAGTETQYF
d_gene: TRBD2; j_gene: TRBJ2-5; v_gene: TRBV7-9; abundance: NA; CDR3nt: TGTGCCAGCAGCTTACCGGGACTAGCGGGACAAGAGACCCAGTACTTC; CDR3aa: CASSLPGLAGQETQYF
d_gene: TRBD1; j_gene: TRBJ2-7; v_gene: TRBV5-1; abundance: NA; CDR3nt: TGCGCCAGCAGCTTGACAGGGGGCGCATACGAGCAGTACTTC; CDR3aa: CASSLTGGAYEQYF
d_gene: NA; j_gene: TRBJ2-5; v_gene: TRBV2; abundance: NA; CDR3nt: TGTGCCAGCAGTGAGATGAGGGGAGGAGAGACCCAGTACTTC; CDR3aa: CASSEMRGGETQYF
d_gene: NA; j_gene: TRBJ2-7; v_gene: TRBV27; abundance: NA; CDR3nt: TGTGCCAGCAGTCCGCCTTCCCACGAGCAGTACTTC; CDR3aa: CASSPPSHEQYF
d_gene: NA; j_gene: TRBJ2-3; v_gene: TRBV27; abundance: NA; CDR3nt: TGTGCCAGCAGTTTAGGTGGGCCCACAGATACGCAGTATTTT; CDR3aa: CASSLGGPTDTQYF
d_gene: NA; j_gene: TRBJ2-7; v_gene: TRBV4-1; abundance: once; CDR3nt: TGCGCCAGCAGCCAAGATGGGGACATAACCTACGAGCAGTACTTC; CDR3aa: CASSQDGDITYEQYF
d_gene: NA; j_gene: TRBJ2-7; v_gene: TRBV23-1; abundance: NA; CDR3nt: TGCGCCAGCAGTCAATCGTGGGCAGGGTCCTCCTACGAGCAGTACTTC; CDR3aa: CASSQSWAGSSYEQYF
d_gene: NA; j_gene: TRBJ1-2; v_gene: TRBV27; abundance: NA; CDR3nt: TGTGCCAGCAGCTACTCAGGGTCCCCTCTCACCTTC; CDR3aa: CASSYSGSPLTF
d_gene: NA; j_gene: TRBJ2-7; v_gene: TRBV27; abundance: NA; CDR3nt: TGTGCCAGCAGTTCTTGGACAGAGTCCTACGAGCAGTACTTC; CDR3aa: CASSSWTESYEQYF
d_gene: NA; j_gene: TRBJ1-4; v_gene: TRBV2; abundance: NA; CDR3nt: TGTGCCAGCAGTTTCCTAGGTACTAATGAAAAACTGTTTTTT; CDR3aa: CASSFLGTNEKLFF
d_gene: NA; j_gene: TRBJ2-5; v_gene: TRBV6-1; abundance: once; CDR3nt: TGTGCCAGCAGTGTACGGAGGGGGGGATGGGCGGAGACCCAGTACTTC; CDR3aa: CASSVRRGGWAETQYF
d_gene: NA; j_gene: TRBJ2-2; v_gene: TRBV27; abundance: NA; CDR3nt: TGTGCCAGCAGTCCCGGGCGCACCGGGGAGCTGTTTTTT; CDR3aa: CASSPGRTGELFF
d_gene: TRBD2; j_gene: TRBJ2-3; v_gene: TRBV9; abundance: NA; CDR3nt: TGTGCCAGCAGCGTAGCTCTACTAGCGGGGGGGCCTGGAGATACGCAGTATTTT; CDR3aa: CASSVALLAGGPGDTQYF
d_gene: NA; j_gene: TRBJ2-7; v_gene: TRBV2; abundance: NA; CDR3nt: TGTGCCACCGGTGCGAGGGGGGACTACGAGCAGTACTTC; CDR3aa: CATGARGDYEQYF
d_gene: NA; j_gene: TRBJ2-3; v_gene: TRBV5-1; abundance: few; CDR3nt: TGCGCCAGCAGCTTGGGGGACAGCACAGATACGCAGTATTTT; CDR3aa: CASSLGDSTDTQYF
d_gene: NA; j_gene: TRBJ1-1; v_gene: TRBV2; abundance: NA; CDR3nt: TGTGCCAGCAGTTGGGACGGAATGAACACTGAAGCTTTCTTT; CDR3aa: CASSWDGMNTEAFF
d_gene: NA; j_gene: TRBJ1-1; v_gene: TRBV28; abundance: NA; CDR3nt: TGTGCCAGCAGTTTAAGGAAGTCAGCAGAGAACACTGAAGCTTTCTTT; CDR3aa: CASSLRKSAENTEAFF
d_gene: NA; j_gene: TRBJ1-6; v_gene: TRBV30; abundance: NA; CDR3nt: TGTGCCTTTCGCGGGGAAGCCTCCTATAATTCACCCCTCCACTTT; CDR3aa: CAFRGEASYNSPLHF
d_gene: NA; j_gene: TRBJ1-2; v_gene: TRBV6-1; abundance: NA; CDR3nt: TGTGCCAGCAGTGAAGTAACAGTAAACTATGGCTACACCTTC; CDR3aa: CASSEVTVNYGYTF
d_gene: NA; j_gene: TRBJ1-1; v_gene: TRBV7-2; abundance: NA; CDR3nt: TGTGCCAGCAGCTTAGGCCCCAGGGTGGGTGTCGGAACTGAAGCTTTCTTT; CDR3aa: CASSLGPRVGVGTEAFF
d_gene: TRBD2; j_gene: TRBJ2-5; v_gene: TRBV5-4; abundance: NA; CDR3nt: TGTGCCAGCAGCTTGGTAATAGCGGGAGGGTTTGAGACCCAGTACTTC; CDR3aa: CASSLVIAGGFETQYF
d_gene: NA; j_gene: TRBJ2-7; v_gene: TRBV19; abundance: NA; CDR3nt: TGTGCCAGTAGTCCCGGAGCGGCCAGTTCCTACGAGCAGTACTTC; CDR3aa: CASSPGAASSYEQYF
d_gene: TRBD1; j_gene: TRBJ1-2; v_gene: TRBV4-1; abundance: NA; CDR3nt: TGCGCCAGCAGCCAAGTAGGGACAGGGTATGGCTACACCTTC; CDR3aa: CASSQVGTGYGYTF
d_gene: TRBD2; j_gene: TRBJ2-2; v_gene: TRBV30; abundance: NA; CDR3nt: TGTGCCTGGACCCTCTTCGCGGGAGGGCCGAGCACCGGGGAGCTGTTTTTT; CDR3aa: CAWTLFAGGPSTGELFF
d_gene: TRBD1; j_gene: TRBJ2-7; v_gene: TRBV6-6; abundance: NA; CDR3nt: TGTGCCAGCAGCCCACCTTCGACAGGGACCTACGAGCAGTACTTC; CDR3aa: CASSPPSTGTYEQYF
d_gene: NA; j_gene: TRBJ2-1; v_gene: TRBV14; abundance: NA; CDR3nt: TGTGCCAGCAGCCAAGAGAATCCCGGCAATGAGCAGTTCTTC; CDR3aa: CASSQENPGNEQFF
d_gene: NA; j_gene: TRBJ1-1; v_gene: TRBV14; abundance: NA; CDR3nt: TGTGCCAGCAGCCAATTATCAGAGCCCACTGAAGCTTTCTTT; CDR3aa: CASSQLSEPTEAFF
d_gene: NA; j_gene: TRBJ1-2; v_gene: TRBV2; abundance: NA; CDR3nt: TGTGCCAGCAGTGACGGGACATCAGCTAACTATGGCTACACCTTC; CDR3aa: CASSDGTSANYGYTF
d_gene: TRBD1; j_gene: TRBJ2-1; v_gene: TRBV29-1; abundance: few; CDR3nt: TGCAGCGTTGATCGAGACAGGGCCGACTGGTTCTTC; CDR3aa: CSVDRDRADWFF
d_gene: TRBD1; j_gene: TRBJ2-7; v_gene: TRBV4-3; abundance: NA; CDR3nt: TGCGCCAGCAGCCAAGCCGTGACAGGGGATGAGCAGTACTTC; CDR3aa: CASSQAVTGDEQYF
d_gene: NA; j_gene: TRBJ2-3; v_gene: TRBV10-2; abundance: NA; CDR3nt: TGCGCCACCAAGGGTCTTGCAGATACGCAGTATTTT; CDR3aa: CATKGLADTQYF
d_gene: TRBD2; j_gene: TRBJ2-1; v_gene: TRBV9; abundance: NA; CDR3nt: TGTGCCAGCAGCCTCCGGAGGGCTAGCGGGAGTAATGAGCAGTTCTTC; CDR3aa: CASSLRRASGSNEQFF
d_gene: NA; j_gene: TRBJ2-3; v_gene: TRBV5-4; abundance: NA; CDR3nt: TGTGCCGGCAGCTTGGGGCTACTTAGCACAGATACGCAGTATTTT; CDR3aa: CAGSLGLLSTDTQYF
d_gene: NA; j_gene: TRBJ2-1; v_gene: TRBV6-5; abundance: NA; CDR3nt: TGTGCCAGCAGTAACATCGACAATGAGCAGTTCTTC; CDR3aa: CASSNIDNEQFF
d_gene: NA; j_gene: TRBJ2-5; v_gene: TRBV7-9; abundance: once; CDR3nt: TGTGCCAGCAGCTTAATAACAGGGCAGGAGACCCAGTACTTC; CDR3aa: CASSLITGQETQYF
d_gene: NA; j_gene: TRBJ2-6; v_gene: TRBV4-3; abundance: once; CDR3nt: TGCGCCAGCAGCCAAGATTGGGGGGCTGGGGCCAACGTCCTGACTTTC; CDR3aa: CASSQDWGAGANVLTF
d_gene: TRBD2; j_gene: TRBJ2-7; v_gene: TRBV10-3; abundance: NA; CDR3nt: TGTGCCATCAGCCTAGCGGGAGGGGACAACGAGCAGTACTTC; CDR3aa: CAISLAGGDNEQYF
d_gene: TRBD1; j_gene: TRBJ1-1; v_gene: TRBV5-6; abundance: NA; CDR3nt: TGTGCCAGCAGCTTGGACCCAGGGGGGTTCACTGAAGCTTTCTTT; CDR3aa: CASSLDPGGFTEAFF
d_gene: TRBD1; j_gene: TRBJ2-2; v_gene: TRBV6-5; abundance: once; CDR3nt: TGTGCCAGCAGTTACGAAGGGGGCATCACCGGGGAGCTGTTTTTT; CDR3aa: CASSYEGGITGELFF